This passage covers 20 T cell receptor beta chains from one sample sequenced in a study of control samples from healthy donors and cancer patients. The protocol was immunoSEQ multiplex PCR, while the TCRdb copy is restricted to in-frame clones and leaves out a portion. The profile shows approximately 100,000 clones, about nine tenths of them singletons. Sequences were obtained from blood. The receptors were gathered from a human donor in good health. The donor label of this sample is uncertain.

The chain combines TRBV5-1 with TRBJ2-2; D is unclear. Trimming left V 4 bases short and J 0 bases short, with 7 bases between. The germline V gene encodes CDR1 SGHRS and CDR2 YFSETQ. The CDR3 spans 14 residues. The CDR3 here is CASSPPTNTGELFF. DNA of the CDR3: TGCGCCAGCAGCCCCCCCACGAACACCGGGGAGCTGTTTTTT.

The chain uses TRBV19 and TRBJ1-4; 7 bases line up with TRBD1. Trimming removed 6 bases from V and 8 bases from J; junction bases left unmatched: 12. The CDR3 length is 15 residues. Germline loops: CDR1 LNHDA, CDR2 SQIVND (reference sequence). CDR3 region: CASSLRGGQNEKLFF. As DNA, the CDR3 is TGTGCCAGTAGCCTTAGGGGGGGACAGAACGAAAAACTGTTTTTT.

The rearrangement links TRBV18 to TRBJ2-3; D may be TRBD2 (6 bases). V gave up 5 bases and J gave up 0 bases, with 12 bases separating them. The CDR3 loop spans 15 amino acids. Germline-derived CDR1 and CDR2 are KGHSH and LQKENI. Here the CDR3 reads CASSGSAGSTDTQYF. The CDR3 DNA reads TGTGCCAGCTCAGGCTCAGCGGGTAGCACAGATACGCAGTATTTT.

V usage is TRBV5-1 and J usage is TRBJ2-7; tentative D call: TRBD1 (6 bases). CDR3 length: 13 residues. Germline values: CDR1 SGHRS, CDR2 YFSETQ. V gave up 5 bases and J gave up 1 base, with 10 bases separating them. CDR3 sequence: CASRGDNSYEQYV. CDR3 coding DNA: TGCGCCAGCAGGGGGGACAATTCCTACGAGCAGTACGTC.

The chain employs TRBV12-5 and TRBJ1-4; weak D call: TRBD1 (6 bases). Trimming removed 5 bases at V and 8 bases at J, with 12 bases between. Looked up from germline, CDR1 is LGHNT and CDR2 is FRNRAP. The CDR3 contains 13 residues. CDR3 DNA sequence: TGTGCTAGTGGTATCCAGGGGCGCGAAAAACTGTTTTTT. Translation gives CASGIQGREKLFF.

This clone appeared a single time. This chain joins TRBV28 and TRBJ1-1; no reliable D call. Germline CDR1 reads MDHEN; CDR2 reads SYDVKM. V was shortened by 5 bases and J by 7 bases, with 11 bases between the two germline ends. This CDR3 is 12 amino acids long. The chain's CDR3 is CASSPAGIEAFF. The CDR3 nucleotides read TGTGCCAGCAGTCCGGCCGGGATTGAAGCTTTCTTT.

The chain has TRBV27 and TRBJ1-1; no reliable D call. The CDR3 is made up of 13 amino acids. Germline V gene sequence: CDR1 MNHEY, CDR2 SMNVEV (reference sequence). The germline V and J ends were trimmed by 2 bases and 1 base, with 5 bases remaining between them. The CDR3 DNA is TGTGCCAGCAGTTTAACCGGGAACACTGAAGCTTTCTTT. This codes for CASSLTGNTEAFF.

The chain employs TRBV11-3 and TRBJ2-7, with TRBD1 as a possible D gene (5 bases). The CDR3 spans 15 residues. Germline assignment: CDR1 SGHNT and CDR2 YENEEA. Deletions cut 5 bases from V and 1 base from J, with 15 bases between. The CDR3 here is CASSPEAGISYEQYF. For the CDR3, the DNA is TGTGCCAGCAGCCCAGAAGCAGGGATTTCCTACGAGCAGTACTTC.

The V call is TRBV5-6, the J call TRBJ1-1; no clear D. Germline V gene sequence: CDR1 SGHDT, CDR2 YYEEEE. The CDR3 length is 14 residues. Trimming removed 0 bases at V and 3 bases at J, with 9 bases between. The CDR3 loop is CASSLAGRDTEAFF. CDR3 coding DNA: TGTGCCAGCAGCTTGGCCGGAAGAGACACTGAAGCTTTCTTT. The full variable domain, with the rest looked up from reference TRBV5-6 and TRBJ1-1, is DAGVTQSPTHLIKTRGQQVTLRCSPKSGHDTVSWYQQALGQGPQFIFQYYEEEERQRGNFPDRFSGHQFPNYSSELNVNALLLGDSALYLCASSLAGRDTEAFFGQGTRLTVV.

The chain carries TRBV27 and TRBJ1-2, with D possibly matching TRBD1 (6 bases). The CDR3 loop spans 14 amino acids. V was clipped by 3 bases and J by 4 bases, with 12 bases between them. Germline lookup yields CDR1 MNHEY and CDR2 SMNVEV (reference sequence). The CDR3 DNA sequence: TGTGCCAGCAGTTTGTACGGGGGCGCCTATGGCTACACCTTC. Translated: CASSLYGGAYGYTF.

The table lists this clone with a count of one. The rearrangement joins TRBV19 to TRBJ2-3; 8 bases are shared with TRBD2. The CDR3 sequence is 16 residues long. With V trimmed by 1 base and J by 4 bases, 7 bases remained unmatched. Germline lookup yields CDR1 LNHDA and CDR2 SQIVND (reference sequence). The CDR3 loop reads CASSIAGGVRSDTQYF. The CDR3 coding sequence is TGTGCCAGTAGTATAGCCGGGGGGGTCAGATCAGATACGCAGTATTTT.

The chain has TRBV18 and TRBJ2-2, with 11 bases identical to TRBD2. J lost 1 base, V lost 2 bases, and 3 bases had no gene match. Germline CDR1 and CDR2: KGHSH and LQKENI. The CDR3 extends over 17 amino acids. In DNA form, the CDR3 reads TGTGCCAGCTCACCAAGGACTAGCGGGCGGAACACCGGGGAGCTGTTTTTT. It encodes CASSPRTSGRNTGELFF.

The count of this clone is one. The CDR3 bases are TGTGCCAGCAGCGCAGAGGACAGGGGACTATACAATGAGCAGTTCTTC. Its translation is CASSAEDRGLYNEQFF. V is TRBV9 and J is TRBJ2-1, with 9 positions matching TRBD1. Germline CDR1 SGDLS, CDR2 YYNGEE. CDR3 size: 16 residues. Unmatched junction bases numbered 8, after V lost 3 bases and J lost 4 bases.

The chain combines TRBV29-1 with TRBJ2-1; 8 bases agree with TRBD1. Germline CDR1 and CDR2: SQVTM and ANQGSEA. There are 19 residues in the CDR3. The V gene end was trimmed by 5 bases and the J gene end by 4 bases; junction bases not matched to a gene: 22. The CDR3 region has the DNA TGCAGCGTTTTAGGACAGGGCCGCTCGGGTATGTCGGGATACAATGAGCAGTTCTTC. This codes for CSVLGQGRSGMSGYNEQFF.

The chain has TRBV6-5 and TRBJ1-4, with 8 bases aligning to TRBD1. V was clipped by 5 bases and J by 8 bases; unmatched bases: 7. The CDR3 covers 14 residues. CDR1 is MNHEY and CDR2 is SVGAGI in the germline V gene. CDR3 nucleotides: TGTGCCAGCAGTAAGGACAGGGTGTCCGAAAAACTGTTTTTT. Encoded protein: CASSKDRVSEKLFF.

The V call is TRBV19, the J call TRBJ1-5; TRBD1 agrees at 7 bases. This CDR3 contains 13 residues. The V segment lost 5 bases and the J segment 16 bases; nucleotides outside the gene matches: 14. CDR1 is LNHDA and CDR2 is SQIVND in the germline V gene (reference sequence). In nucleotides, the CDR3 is TGTGCCAGTAGTGAGCGCTCGGGACAGCTTGTCCATTTT. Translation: CASSERSGQLVHF.

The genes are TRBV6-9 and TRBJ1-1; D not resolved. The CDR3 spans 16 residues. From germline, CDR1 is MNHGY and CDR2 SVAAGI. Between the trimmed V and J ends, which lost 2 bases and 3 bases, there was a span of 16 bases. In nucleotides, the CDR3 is TGTGCCAGCAGTTATGATTCTTTGAAGCTAGACACTGAAGCTTTCTTT. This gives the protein CASSYDSLKLDTEAFF.

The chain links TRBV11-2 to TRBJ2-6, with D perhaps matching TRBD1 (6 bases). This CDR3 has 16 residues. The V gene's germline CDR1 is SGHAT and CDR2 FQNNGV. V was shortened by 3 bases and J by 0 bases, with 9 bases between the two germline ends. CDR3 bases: TGTGCCAGCAGCTTCCAGGGGCCCTCTGGGGCCAACGTCCTGACTTTC. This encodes CASSFQGPSGANVLTF.

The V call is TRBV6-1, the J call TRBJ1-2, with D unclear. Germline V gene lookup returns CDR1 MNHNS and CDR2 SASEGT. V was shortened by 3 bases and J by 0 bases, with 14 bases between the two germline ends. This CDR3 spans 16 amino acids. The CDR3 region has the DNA TGTGCCAGCAGTGATCCCCGTAGAGTCACTAACTATGGCTACACCTTC. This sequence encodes CASSDPRRVTNYGYTF.

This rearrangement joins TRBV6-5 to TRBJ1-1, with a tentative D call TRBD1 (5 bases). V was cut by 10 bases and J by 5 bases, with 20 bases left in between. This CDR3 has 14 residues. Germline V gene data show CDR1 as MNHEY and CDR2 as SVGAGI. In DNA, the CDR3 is TGTGCCACCGCGGGTCAGGGCCCGAAGACTGAAGCTTTCTTT. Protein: CATAGQGPKTEAFF.